This T cell receptor (beta chain) stems from a study of read filtering for tumor transcriptome and immune sequencing. Study summary: R-ISS stage counts were about 8 for I, more than 15 for II, about seven for III.

Germline CDR1 and CDR2: SGHVS and FNYEAQ. The CDR3 is 16 amino acids. Trimming stripped 6 bases from V and 4 bases from J, with 18 bases between. The sample holds many counts of this clonotype. Molecular barcoded adaptors covering alpha/delta and beta/gamma chains were used on approximately 440 ng RNA. MiXCR was run by TCRdb on the reads, yielding one entry per CDR3 protein. The table lists 100,000 to 150,000 distinct CDR3 sequences, 10% to 15% of them singletons. This clonotype originated in a donor over 35 with multiple myeloma. Specimen: a population of CD138-negative cells sorted from bone marrow. The chain couples TRBV7-6 to TRBJ2-2; D possibly corresponds to TRBD2 (9 bases). This chain's CDR3 is CASRASGTGITGELFF. The CDR3 DNA follows: TGTGCCAGCAGAGCTAGCGGGACAGGAATCACCGGGGAGCTGTTTTTT.